The entry that follows covers one T cell receptor (beta chain) sequence. Its antigen is not yet known. Per-base qualities were not stored, and no clone one base away is much larger. Using the deep immunoSEQ assay, multiplex PCR amplified TCR CDR3 regions from genomic DNA. Extracted genomic DNA from each cell subset was spread evenly across all wells of several immunoSEQ 96-well plates, with each plate serving as a replicate. For sorted subsets, roughly 200 ng of genomic DNA, equivalent to roughly 30,000 T cell genomes, went into each replicate PCR. The purified libraries were quantified using a Qubit 3.0 fluorometer, sized with a Bioanalyzer 2100, and then quantified again using the KAPA Library Quantification kit. A separate single-read 150-cycle Illumina NextSeq 550 flow cell was used to sequence each immunoSEQ 96-well plate. In the authors' own workflow: Because only junctional sequences without quality scores were contained in the immunoSEQ output, filtering matching that applied to full-length reads could not be performed. To assign V/J genes and CDR3, sequences were annotated using PyIR, a Python wrapper for IgBLAST v1.9, with IMGT germline references. Reads with weak V/J assignments (E-value above 1e-6), missing CDR3, stop codons, out-of-frame junctions, or ambiguous translated residues were removed. V3J clonotypes were defined as sequences sharing the same inferred V gene, J gene, and CDR3 amino acid sequence. The percentage overlap between two repertoires was calculated by dividing the number of shared unique clonotypes by the size of the smaller repertoire. RTK rarefaction, the Chao1 estimator, and Recon v2.1 estimates of unobserved clonotypes were used to assess repertoire richness. Generation probabilities were computed with OLGA for all TCRbeta clonotypes obtained by the gDNA method from several donors. TCRdb holds this immuneACCESS table with in-frame rearrangements only. Some clones are missing; in checked studies, unresolved V genes explain under half, and the rest has no known cause. D and trimming come from the DNA, and the V and J calls and clone size come from that table. The sample profile shows more than 2 million clones; 93% of them were found once. The ten largest make up over 1.5% of the sample.

This entry belongs to a study of shared clonotypes between healthy human individuals (dated by TCRdb to the early 2020s). In terms of the full investigation: A couple of women and a few men aged 18 to 49 years were included in the cohort. For each donor, CD4 naive and CD4 memory were each run on three plates, CD8 naive on two plates, and CD8 memory on one plate. To estimate repertoire size and how much clonotype sharing occurs between individuals, the study deeply sequenced the blood TCR repertoires of roughly 5 healthy adults. Each donor's leukapheresis produced roughly between roughly 0.94 and 9.5 billion PBMCs. Libraries were prepared and TCR repertoires were sequenced by different laboratories using diverse techniques, in order to increase sequencing depth and limit assay-specific biases.

CD8 naive samples were CD45RO-negative cells positively selected for CCR7, giving a CD45RA+CCR7+ population that excluded TemRA cells. Healthy HIV-negative adults with no recently reported acute infections or vaccinations were included as donors. Only Caucasian adults living in Nashville, Tennessee, USA were represented among the donors. Blood was collected by leukapheresis, and PBMCs were isolated by Ficoll-Histopaque density gradient centrifugation and then cryopreserved in liquid nitrogen vapor phase. Analytical flow cytometry was used to check the purity and quantity of each magnetically sorted T cell population. From each sorted fraction, genomic DNA was isolated and quantified by UV absorbance on a Nanodrop 2000c. V was cut back by 6 bases and J by 3 bases, leaving a gap of 15 bases between them. The germline V gene sets CDR1 to MDHEN and CDR2 to SYDVKM. The CDR3 starts with the cysteine, ends with the phenylalanine, and has 14 residues. The entry retains the CDR3 DNA only, 42 bases that are in frame from base 1.

Summary of the overall study and its limitations: Because the study included a small number of donors, the genetic and exposure-history diversity represented was limited. Even with the large sequencing depth, rarefaction of the sorted-subset datasets indicated that sequencing was incomplete. Based on pairwise subsampling, the degree of clonotype sharing among donors was expected to be affected by sequencing depth. Across a handful of donors, approximately 5% of naive CD4, approximately 3.6% of naive CD8, 2.3% of memory CD4, and approximately 0.4% of memory CD8 clonotypes were shared. Sampling was limited to blood, and TCR repertoires in tissue likely differ from TCR repertoires in blood. Naive subsets generally had larger estimated clonotype richness than memory subsets did. Compared with non-shared clonotypes, clonotypes shared by all four sorted-subset donors had higher generation probabilities.

The chain links TRBV28 with TRBJ2-7, and the D gene may be TRBD1, 6 bases matching. This receptor was obtained from a man between 18 and 35 years old in good health. Some clones in this sample may be carry-over from other donors' samples. Source material: naive CD8+ T cells from PBMCs. The sample's cell subset or site label, decoded: CD45RA+CCR7+. This receptor carries the CDR3 CASSLGQNFYEQYF. The base sequence is TGTGCCAGCAGCCTAGGACAGAACTTCTACGAGCAGTACTTC.